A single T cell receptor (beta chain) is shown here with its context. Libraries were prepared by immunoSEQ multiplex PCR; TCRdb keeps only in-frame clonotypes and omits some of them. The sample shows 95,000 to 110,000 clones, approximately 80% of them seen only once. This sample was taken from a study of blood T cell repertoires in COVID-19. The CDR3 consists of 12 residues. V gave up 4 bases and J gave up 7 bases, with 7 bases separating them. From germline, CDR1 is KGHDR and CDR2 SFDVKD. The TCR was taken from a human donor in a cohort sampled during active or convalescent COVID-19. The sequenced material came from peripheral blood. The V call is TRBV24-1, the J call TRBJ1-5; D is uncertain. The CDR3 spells CATSEPGQPQHF. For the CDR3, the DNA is TGTGCCACCAGTGAACCGGGACAGCCCCAGCATTTT.